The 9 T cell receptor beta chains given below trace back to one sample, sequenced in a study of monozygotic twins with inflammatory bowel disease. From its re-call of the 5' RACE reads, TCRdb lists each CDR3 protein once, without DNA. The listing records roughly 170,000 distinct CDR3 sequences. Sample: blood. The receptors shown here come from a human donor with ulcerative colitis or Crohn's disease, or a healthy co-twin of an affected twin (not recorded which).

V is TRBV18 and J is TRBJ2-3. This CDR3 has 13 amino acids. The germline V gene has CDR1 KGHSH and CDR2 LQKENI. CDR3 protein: CASSPTASDTQYF.

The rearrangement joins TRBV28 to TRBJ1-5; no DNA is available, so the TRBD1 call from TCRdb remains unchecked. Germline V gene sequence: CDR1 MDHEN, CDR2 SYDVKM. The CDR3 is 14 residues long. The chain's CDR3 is CASSPLGGNQPQHF.

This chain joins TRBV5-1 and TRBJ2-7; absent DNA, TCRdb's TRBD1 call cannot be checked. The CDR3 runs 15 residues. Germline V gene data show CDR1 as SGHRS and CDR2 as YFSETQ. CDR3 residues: CASSLRPTDSYEQYF.

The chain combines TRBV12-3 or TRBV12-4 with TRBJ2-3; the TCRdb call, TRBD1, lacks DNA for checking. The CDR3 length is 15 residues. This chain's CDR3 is CASSPRDRPTDTQYF.

CDR3 sequence: CASAEAALYGYTF. The V gene is TRBV10-2, the J gene TRBJ1-2. CDR3 length: 13 residues. CDR1 WSHSY and CDR2 SAAADI come from the germline V gene.

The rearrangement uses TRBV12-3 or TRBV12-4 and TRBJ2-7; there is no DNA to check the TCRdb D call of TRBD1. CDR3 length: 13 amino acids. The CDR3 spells CASSSGVAYEQYF.

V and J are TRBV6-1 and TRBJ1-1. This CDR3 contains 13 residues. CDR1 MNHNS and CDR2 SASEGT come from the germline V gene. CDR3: CASSVEANTEAFF.

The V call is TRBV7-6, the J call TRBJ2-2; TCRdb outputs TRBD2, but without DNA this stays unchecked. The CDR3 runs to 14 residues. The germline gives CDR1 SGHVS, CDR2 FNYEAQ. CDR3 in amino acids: CASSPTSVVGELFF. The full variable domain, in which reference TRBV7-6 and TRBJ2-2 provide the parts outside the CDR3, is GAGVSQSPRYKVTKRGQDVALRCDPISGHVSLYWYRQALGQGPEFLTYFNYEAQQDKSGLPNDRFSAERPEGSISTLTIQRTEQRDSAMYRCASSPTSVVGELFFGEGSRLTVL.

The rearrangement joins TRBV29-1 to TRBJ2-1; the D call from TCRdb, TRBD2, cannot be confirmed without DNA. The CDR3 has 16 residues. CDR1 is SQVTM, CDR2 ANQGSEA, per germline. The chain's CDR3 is CSVDERVPGLYNEQFF.